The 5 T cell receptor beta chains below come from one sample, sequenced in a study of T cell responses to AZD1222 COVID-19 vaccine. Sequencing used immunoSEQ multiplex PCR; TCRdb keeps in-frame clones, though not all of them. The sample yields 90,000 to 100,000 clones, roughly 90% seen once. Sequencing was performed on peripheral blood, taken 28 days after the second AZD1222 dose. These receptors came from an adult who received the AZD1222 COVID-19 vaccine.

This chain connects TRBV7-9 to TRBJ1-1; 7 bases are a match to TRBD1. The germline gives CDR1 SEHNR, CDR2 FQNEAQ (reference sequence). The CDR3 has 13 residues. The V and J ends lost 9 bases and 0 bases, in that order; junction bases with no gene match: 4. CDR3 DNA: TGTGCCAGTTACAGGGGCATGAACACTGAAGCTTTCTTT. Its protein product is CASYRGMNTEAFF.

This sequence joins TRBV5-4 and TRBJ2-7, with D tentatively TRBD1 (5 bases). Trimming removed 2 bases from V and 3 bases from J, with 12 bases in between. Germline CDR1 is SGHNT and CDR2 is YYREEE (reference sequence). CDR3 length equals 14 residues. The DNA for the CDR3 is TGTGCCAGCAGCTTCCCAGGGCCAGGCTACGAGCAGTACTTC. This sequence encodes CASSFPGPGYEQYF.

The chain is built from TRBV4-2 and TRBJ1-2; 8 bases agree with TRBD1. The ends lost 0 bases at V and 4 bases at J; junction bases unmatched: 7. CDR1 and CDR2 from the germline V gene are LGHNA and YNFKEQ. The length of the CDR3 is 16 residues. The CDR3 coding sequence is TGTGCCAGCAGCCAAGACAGGGGGCGAGGAGGCTATGGCTACACCTTC. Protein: CASSQDRGRGGYGYTF.

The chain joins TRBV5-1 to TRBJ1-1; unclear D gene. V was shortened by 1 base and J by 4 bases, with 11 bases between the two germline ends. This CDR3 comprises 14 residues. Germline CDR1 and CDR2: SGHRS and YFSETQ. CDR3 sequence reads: CASSLLQAGTEAFF. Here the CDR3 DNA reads TGCGCCAGCAGCTTGTTGCAGGCGGGCACTGAAGCTTTCTTT.

The CDR3 protein is CASSFGTSGRGAGELFF. CDR3 DNA: TGTGCCAGCAGTTTCGGGACTAGCGGGAGGGGCGCCGGGGAGCTGTTTTTT. J is TRBJ2-2 and V is TRBV28; 16 bases fit TRBD2. V lost 3 bases to trimming and J lost 6 bases; unmatched junction nucleotides: 4. The germline gives CDR1 MDHEN, CDR2 SYDVKM. This CDR3 has 17 residues.